The sequence of this TCR beta chain was determined in a study of blood T cell repertoires in COVID-19. The data were produced by immunoSEQ multiplex PCR, yet TCRdb's version contains in-frame clones alone and is incomplete. The sample lists about 99,000 clones, 84% occurring once. CDR3 length: 14 residues. The junction had 5 bases not matched to a gene; V was cut back by 4 bases and J by 3 bases. Per the germline V gene, CDR1 is SGHTA and CDR2 is FQGNSA. The chain links TRBV7-2 to TRBJ1-2; 7 positions match TRBD1. The sequence came from a human donor in a cohort sampled during active or convalescent COVID-19. Sequencing was performed on peripheral blood. DNA of the CDR3: TGTGCCAGCAGCTACCGACAGGGATACTATGGCTACACCTTC. This encodes CASSYRQGYYGYTF.